This record looks at one TCR beta chain sequence and its context. Its target is unknown. TCR beta CDR3 sequences were amplified from RNA transcripts. Carried out on the TCR CDR3, a first-round RT-PCR used the HTBI primer set. MiXCR, applied by TCRdb to the multiplex PCR reads, yields one record per CDR3 protein. The data show 600,000 to 650,000 distinct CDR3 sequences, 15% to 20% seen once. This record comes from a study of T cells in Graves' hyperthyroidism and ophthalmopathy. Study findings and constraints: Prediction of ophthalmopathy progression came a median approximately 6 months pre-onset.

The germline gives CDR1 MNHEY, CDR2 SVGEGT. Trimming removed 2 bases from V and 6 bases from J; junction bases left unmatched: 12. There are 18 residues in the CDR3. The sequence was obtained from a woman aged 25 to 39 with Graves' hyperthyroidism. The source material was blood. The chain is built from TRBV6-2 or TRBV6-3 and TRBJ1-5; 11 nucleotides align to TRBD1. CDR3 residues: CASSYPRTGGGAAQPQHF. In DNA form, the CDR3 reads TGTGCCAGCAGTTACCCACGGACAGGGGGCGGGGCGGCTCAGCCCCAGCATTTT.